The T cell receptor beta chain described here comes from a study of OX40 agonist ivuxolimab in advanced cancers. On the study more broadly: The study treated patients with ivuxolimab, an agonistic anti-OX40 (CD134) antibody. Patients with prior anti-PD-1, anti-PD-L1 or anti-CTLA-4 therapy were eligible; 40% had some.

Study-wide results and limits: Averaged across samples, CD8+ T cells carried more expanded clones than CD4+ did. At 0.1 to 3.0 mg/kg, CD4+ and CD8+ blood T cells expanded clonally by week 6.

A remark on this clone: As yet, its antigen is unknown.

The germline V gene encodes CDR1 SGHTA and CDR2 FQGNSA. Trimming took 3 bases from V and 1 from J, leaving 13 bases between them. The CDR3 has 15 residues. Profiled with immunoSEQ multiplex PCR; TCRdb holds only in-frame clones, not every one. The sample carries around 62,000 clones, about 80% recorded once. The sample here was CD4+ or CD8+ T cells sorted from blood, taken in a trial of the OX40 agonist ivuxolimab. This receptor was obtained from an adult with an advanced solid tumor such as melanoma, head and neck, liver or kidney cancer. The chain links TRBV7-2 to TRBJ2-7, with unresolved D. DNA for the CDR3: TGTGCCAGCAGCTTCGCGGATGGCGGTTCCTACGAGCAGTACTTC. As protein: CASSFADGGSYEQYF.